Listed below are T cell receptor beta chains from one sample, sequenced in a study of lymphopenia after photon versus proton radiotherapy. TCRdb's copy holds only in-frame clones and misses some; the assay was immunoSEQ multiplex PCR. The sample includes roughly 150,000 clones, 88% of them seen just once. Material: peripheral blood, obtained from a patient treated with photon-based radiotherapy. The receptors were gathered from a man in his fifties with gastric cancer. Both conserved end residues are trimmed from each CDR3.

TRBV28	ASRRTSGTYEQY
TRBV5-1	ASSEGQLVYT
TRBV5-4	ASSPQGHLDGNTIY
TRBV19	ASSLETESNQPQH
TRBV11-2	ASSLGGQGFYEQY
TRBV5-6	ASSLVAGSNTGELF
TRBV6-5	ASSYSVQGAYGYT
TRBV9	ASSVSGSQNIQY
TRBV19	ASRTTDTQY
TRBV7-8	ASSLERNTEAF
TRBV29-1	SVGPTGAETQY
TRBV30	AWSSSTGVLSFYEQY
TRBV5-1	ASSRRDRTNEQF
TRBV5-6	ASSKIPGQRPYEQY
TRBV2	ASSPPRVTNEKLF
TRBV7-2	ASTSRIGKAF
TRBV5-6	ASRHGRGSTQETQY
TRBV19	ASRLAGRRTNTGELF
TRBV5-1	ASRPGTANTGELF
TRBV7-9	ASSPTGIQPQH
TRBV6-5	ASRPTWDNQETQY
TRBV7-9	ASSLQGGGMV
TRBV4-1	ASSQRQGNQETQY
TRBV7-9	ASSLVETGGSYEQY
TRBV28	ASSRRTYGYT
TRBV15	ATSRDWGFSYEQY
TRBV27	ASRRDFSDTADTQY
TRBV7-2	ASSLIGTGKSEQY
TRBV6-5	ASSYGTVGEKLF
TRBV7-6	ASSPKKPEVVAGGSSYNEQF
TRBV10-3	AISEDVSYEQY
TRBV28	ASRLWGPPPQTSGRLDTQY
TRBV30	AWSGDSRLNTEAF
TRBV7-9	ASSPLGEGSYNEQF
TRBV30	AWSAFGEKLF
TRBV15	ATSRDGTATNEKLF